The 27 T cell receptor beta chains reported below all come from one sample, sequenced in a study of spatial heterogeneity in lung cancer. Time point noted: sample taken at primary tumor resection. TCRdb called the 5' RACE reads again in MiXCR, with one record for every CDR3 protein. There are 40,000 to 45,000 distinct CDR3 sequences in the sample; about 13% occur only once, and about 60% lies in the top ten. Sequenced here: PBMCs, sampled at surgery. The receptors derive from a male donor with early-stage non-small cell lung cancer.

This clonotype was detected ten times or more. This rearrangement joins TRBV10-3 to TRBJ1-6; D is uncertain. Germline V gives CDR1 ENHRY, CDR2 SYGVKD. The V and J ends lost 8 bases and 10 bases respectively, with 3 bases between them. This CDR3 contains 9 residues. This chain's CDR3 is CAIGSPLHF. Written as DNA, the CDR3 is TGTGCCATCGGCTCACCCCTCCACTTT.

This clonotype was picked up a small number of times. This rearrangement joins TRBV5-1 to TRBJ1-1; the D gene is possibly TRBD1 (6 bases). CDR3 length equals 16 residues. Trimming cost V 0 bases and J 2 bases, with 14 bases left between them. Germline V gene data show CDR1 as SGHRS and CDR2 as YFSETQ. The CDR3 DNA reads TGCGCCAGCAGCTTGGAACCGGGACAACCAAACACTGAAGCTTTCTTT. Its protein is CASSLEPGQPNTEAFF.

This clonotype came up many times. CDR3 sequence (DNA): TGTGCCAGCAGCGTAGCCGGGAGTAACACCGGGGAGCTGTTTTTT. This encodes CASSVAGSNTGELFF. The gene calls are TRBV9 and TRBJ2-2, with D possibly being TRBD2 (6 bases). Germline V gene lookup returns CDR1 SGDLS and CDR2 YYNGEE. The V and J ends lost 0 bases and 2 bases respectively, with 8 bases between them. The CDR3 runs 15 residues.

The genes are TRBV4-2 and TRBJ2-5, with D possibly TRBD2 on 7 matching bases. V lost 0 bases and J lost 4, with 12 bases in between. The CDR3 totals 15 residues. Germline values: CDR1 LGHNA, CDR2 YNFKEQ. The CDR3 spells CASSQDPGGRETQYF. In DNA, the CDR3 is TGTGCCAGCAGCCAAGATCCCGGGGGGCGAGAGACCCAGTACTTC.

V usage is TRBV20-1 and J usage is TRBJ2-3, with D unresolved. Trimming removed 1 base from V and 2 bases from J, with 10 bases in between. Germline V lookup: CDR1 DFQATT, CDR2 SNEGSKA (reference sequence). The CDR3 covers 14 residues. CDR3 coding DNA: TGCAGTGCTAGAGCCAGCAGTTTCACAGATACGCAGTATTTT. Translated, it gives CSARASSFTDTQYF.

About this clonotype itself: This clone may be a read error of a much larger clone one base away. The chain is built from TRBV6-2 or TRBV6-3 and TRBJ1-1, with a tentative D call TRBD1 (5 bases). The CDR3 covers 14 residues. The germline gives CDR1 MNHEY, CDR2 SVGEGT. CDR3 bases: TGTGCCAGCAGTTTTGGCAGGGTGAACGCTGAAGCTTTCTTT. It yields the protein CASSFGRVNAEAFF.

The V and J genes are TRBV5-1 and TRBJ2-2; 8 positions match TRBD1. Trimming removed 6 bases from V and 7 bases from J; junction bases left unmatched: 11. Germline V lookup: CDR1 SGHRS, CDR2 YFSETQ. CDR3 length: 15 amino acids. The CDR3 nucleotides read TGCGCCAGCACCCCCAGGCAGGGGGCTGTCGGGGAGCTGTTTTTT. Its protein is CASTPRQGAVGELFF.

The chain combines TRBV7-6 with TRBJ1-4, with D hard to call. V dropped 2 bases and J dropped 7 bases, with 17 bases sitting between them. The germline gives CDR1 SGHVS, CDR2 FNYEAQ. CDR3 length equals 16 residues. The CDR3 region is CASSLNDVGGGEKLFF. The CDR3 coding sequence is TGTGCCAGCAGCTTAAATGACGTGGGAGGAGGTGAAAAACTGTTTTTT.

This clonotype has a handful of counts. The chain links TRBV4-2 to TRBJ1-2, with 7 bases that match TRBD1. The CDR3 contains 13 residues. The germline CDR1 and CDR2 sequences are LGHNA and YNFKEQ. The J segment lost 7 bases and the V segment lost 6 bases, leaving 8 bases of the junction unmatched. The CDR3 reads CASSATGEAGYTF. Written as DNA, the CDR3 is TGTGCCAGCAGTGCCACAGGGGAAGCTGGCTACACCTTC.

This clonotype was picked up many times. This sequence joins TRBV5-6 and TRBJ1-1; no reliable D call. CDR3 length equals 15 residues. Between the trimmed V and J ends, which lost 4 bases and 5 bases, there was a span of 18 bases. The germline V gene encodes CDR1 SGHDT and CDR2 YYEEEE. DNA of the CDR3: TGTGCCAGCAGCCCCTTACGAGGATATCGTACTGAAGCTTTCTTT. The encoded protein is CASSPLRGYRTEAFF.

This clonotype was seen at least ten times. The V gene is TRBV28, the J gene TRBJ1-5; the D is unclear. CDR1 is MDHEN, CDR2 SYDVKM, per germline. V dropped 5 bases and J dropped 0 bases, with 14 bases sitting between them. There are 16 residues in the CDR3. CDR3 in DNA: TGTGCCAGCAGTCCCCCACGGACGGCTAGCAATCAGCCCCAGCATTTT. Its protein product is CASSPPRTASNQPQHF.

At least ten counts were recorded for this clonotype. The V gene is TRBV4-2, the J gene TRBJ2-7; 10 nucleotides align to TRBD2. V lost 1 base, J lost 1 base, and 4 bases stayed unmatched. Germline lookup yields CDR1 LGHNA and CDR2 YNFKEQ. This CDR3 is 16 amino acids long. CDR3 sequence reads: CASSQASGGASYEQYF. Here the CDR3 DNA reads TGTGCCAGCAGCCAAGCGAGCGGGGGGGCATCCTACGAGCAGTACTTC.

V usage is TRBV5-1 and J usage is TRBJ1-2; D is uncertain. This CDR3 is 15 amino acids long. CDR1 is SGHRS, CDR2 YFSETQ, per germline. V was clipped by 4 bases and J by 3 bases, with 16 bases between them. The CDR3 nucleotides read TGCGCCAGCAGCCCCCGGGCTCCTTTATACTATGGCTACACCTTC. It translates to CASSPRAPLYYGYTF.

This clonotype was recorded a few times. V and J are TRBV2 and TRBJ1-5; D not resolved. V shed 6 bases and J shed 1 base, with 10 bases lying between them. CDR1 is SNHLY and CDR2 is FYNNEI in the germline V gene. The CDR3 spans 14 residues. The chain's CDR3 is CASRFRYSNQPQHF. DNA of the CDR3: TGTGCCAGCAGATTTAGGTACAGCAATCAGCCCCAGCATTTT.

There are a few counts of this clonotype. V usage is TRBV5-6 and J usage is TRBJ1-1; no reliable D call. This CDR3 is built from 12 residues. CDR1 and CDR2 (germline): SGHDT, YYEEEE. Between the trimmed V and J ends, which lost 2 bases and 6 bases, there was a span of 8 bases. Here the CDR3 reads CASSLGYAEAFF. Written as DNA, the CDR3 is TGTGCCAGCAGCTTAGGGTATGCTGAAGCTTTCTTT.

This clonotype was recorded a few times. The chain carries TRBV5-6 and TRBJ2-7; 8 bases align to TRBD1. The V segment lost 4 bases and the J segment 3 bases; nucleotides outside the gene matches: 6. The CDR3 spans 14 residues. CDR1 is SGHDT, CDR2 YYEEEE, per germline. This CDR3 reads CASSPDRGRYEQYF. CDR3 nucleotides: TGTGCCAGCAGCCCCGACAGGGGACGCTACGAGCAGTACTTC.

This clonotype has a count of ten or more. The chain recombines TRBV19 with TRBJ1-1, with a tentative D call TRBD1 (6 bases). Germline V CDR1 and CDR2: LNHDA, SQIVND (reference sequence). This CDR3 spans 16 amino acids. V dropped 2 bases and J dropped 1 base, with 14 bases sitting between them. Written as DNA, the CDR3 is TGTGCCAGTAGTATACAAGCAGGGGCCACGAACACTGAAGCTTTCTTT. Translated, it gives CASSIQAGATNTEAFF.

In this sample, this clonotype turned up many times. J is TRBJ2-1 and V is TRBV3-1, with D maybe TRBD2 (6 bases). The CDR3 is 14 amino acids. Per the germline V gene, CDR1 is LGHDT and CDR2 is YNNKEL (reference sequence). The ends were cut back, 1 base at V and 9 bases at J, with 13 bases in the middle. The CDR3 nucleotides read TGTGCCAGCAGCCAAGCCCAGGACGGGGGTGAGCAGTTCTTC. Translated: CASSQAQDGGEQFF.

This clonotype was picked up a small number of times. The genes are TRBV20-1 and TRBJ2-5; D unclear. V gave up 0 bases and J gave up 2 bases, with 7 bases separating them. CDR1 and CDR2 from the germline V gene are DFQATT and SNEGSKA (reference sequence). The CDR3 spans 13 residues. DNA of the CDR3: TGCAGTGCTAGAGATCCACAGCAAGAGACCCAGTACTTC. Amino acid sequence: CSARDPQQETQYF.

This clonotype has just one count. The chain joins TRBV7-3 to TRBJ2-2; D not resolved. Germline-derived CDR1 and CDR2 are SGHTA and FQGTGA. CDR3 length: 17 residues. Trimming removed 5 bases from V and 0 bases from J, with 16 bases in between. In nucleotides, the CDR3 is TGTGCCAGCAGCCGGTTTGGGGAATCCTCGAACACCGGGGAGCTGTTTTTT. Translation gives CASSRFGESSNTGELFF.

At least ten counts were recorded for this clonotype. The chain uses TRBV5-1 and TRBJ1-2, with D uncertain. The ends were cut back, 4 bases at V and 6 bases at J, with 19 bases in the middle. Germline V gene data show CDR1 as SGHRS and CDR2 as YFSETQ. This CDR3 region has 15 residues. CDR3 residues: CASSPTVESRHGYTF. Written as DNA, the CDR3 is TGCGCCAGCAGCCCCACGGTGGAGTCAAGGCATGGCTACACCTTC.

This clonotype was counted a few times. The rearrangement uses TRBV27 and TRBJ1-1; D uncertain. The CDR3 totals 12 residues. V shed 1 base and J shed 8 bases, with 8 bases lying between them. Germline assignment: CDR1 MNHEY and CDR2 SMNVEV (reference sequence). The CDR3 nucleotides are TGTGCCAGCAGTTTATTGGGAGCAGAAGCTTTCTTT. Amino acid sequence: CASSLLGAEAFF.

This chain connects TRBV2 to TRBJ1-6, with unresolved D. From germline, CDR1 is SNHLY and CDR2 FYNNEI. V lost 11 bases to trimming and J lost 0 bases, with 14 bases between them. The CDR3 runs 15 residues. The DNA of the CDR3 is TGTGCCTTTCAGGAAGGGAGCTCCTATAATTCACCCCTCCACTTT. The encoded protein is CAFQEGSSYNSPLHF.

V and J are TRBV7-8 and TRBJ2-7, with 7 bases lining up with TRBD2. The CDR3 consists of 14 residues. Germline V gene data show CDR1 as SGHVS and CDR2 as FQNEAQ. Trimming removed 5 bases from V and 1 base from J; junction bases left unmatched: 5. In DNA, the CDR3 is TGTGCCAGCAGCCTCGGGAGGCGGTCCTACGAGCAGTACTTC. Translated, it gives CASSLGRRSYEQYF.

V usage is TRBV5-1 and J usage is TRBJ1-2; TRBD1 matches at 11 bases. Looked up from germline, CDR1 is SGHRS and CDR2 is YFSETQ. This CDR3 spans 14 amino acids. Trimming took 4 bases from V and 10 from J; bases not matched to a gene: 9. The chain's CDR3 is CASSPGTGGFDYTF. The CDR3 DNA reads as TGCGCCAGCAGCCCGGGGACAGGGGGTTTCGACTACACCTTC.

The chain uses TRBV7-9 and TRBJ1-4; D gene unclear. This CDR3 comprises 12 residues. Deletions cut 2 bases from V and 7 bases from J, with 5 bases between. Per the germline V gene, CDR1 is SEHNR and CDR2 is FQNEAQ (reference sequence). The CDR3 is CASSLIGEKLFF. DNA of the CDR3: TGTGCCAGCAGCTTAATTGGTGAAAAACTGTTTTTT.

This clonotype was detected only a few times. The rearrangement joins TRBV20-1 to TRBJ2-3; D perhaps matches TRBD2 (6 bases). CDR1 and CDR2 from the germline V gene are DFQATT and SNEGSKA (reference sequence). V lost 0 bases and J 2 bases, leaving 15 bases between the germline ends. This CDR3 contains 16 residues. Written as DNA, the CDR3 is TGCAGTGCTAGAGACAGTTTTAGCGGTTACACAGATACGCAGTATTTT. It specifies CSARDSFSGYTDTQYF.